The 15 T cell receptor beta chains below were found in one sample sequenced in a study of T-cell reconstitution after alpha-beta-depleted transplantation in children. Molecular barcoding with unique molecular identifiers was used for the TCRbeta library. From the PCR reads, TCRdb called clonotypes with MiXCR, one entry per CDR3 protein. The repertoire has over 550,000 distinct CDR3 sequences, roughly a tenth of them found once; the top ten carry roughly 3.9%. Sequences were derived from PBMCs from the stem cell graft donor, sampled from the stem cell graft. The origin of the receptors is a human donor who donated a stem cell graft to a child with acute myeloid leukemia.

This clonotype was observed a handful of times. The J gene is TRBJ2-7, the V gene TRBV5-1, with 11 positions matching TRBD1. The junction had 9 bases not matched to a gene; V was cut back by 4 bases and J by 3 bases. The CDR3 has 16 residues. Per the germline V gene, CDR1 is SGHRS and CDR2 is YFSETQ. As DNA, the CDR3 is TGCGCCAGCAGCACCACCGCGGGACAGGGGGGCTACGAGCAGTACTTC. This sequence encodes CASSTTAGQGGYEQYF. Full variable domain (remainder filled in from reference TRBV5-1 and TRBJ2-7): KAGVTQTPRYLIKTRGQQVTLSCSPISGHRSVSWYQQTPGQGLQFLFEYFSETQRNKGNFPGRFSGRQFSNSRSEMNVSTLELGDSALYLCASSTTAGQGGYEQYFGPGTRLTVT.

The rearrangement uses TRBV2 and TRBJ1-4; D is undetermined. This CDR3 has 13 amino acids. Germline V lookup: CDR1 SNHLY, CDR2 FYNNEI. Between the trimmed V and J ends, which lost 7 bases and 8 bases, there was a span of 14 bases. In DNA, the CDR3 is TGTGCCAGCACCCAGGACCTGGGGGAAAAACTGTTTTTT. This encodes CASTQDLGEKLFF.

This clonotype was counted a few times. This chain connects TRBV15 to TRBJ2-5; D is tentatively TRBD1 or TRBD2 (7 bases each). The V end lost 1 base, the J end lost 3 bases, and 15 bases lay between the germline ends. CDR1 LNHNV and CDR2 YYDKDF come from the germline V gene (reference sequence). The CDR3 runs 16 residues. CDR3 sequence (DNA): TGTGCCACCAGCAGAGGGGGAGGGGGCCCCAAAGAGACCCAGTACTTC. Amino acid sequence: CATSRGGGGPKETQYF.

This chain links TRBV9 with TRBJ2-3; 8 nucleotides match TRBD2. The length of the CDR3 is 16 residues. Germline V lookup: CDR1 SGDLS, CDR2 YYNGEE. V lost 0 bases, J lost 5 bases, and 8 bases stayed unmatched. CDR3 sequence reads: CASSVVAGTGEDTQYF. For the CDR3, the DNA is TGTGCCAGCAGCGTAGTAGCGGGGACTGGGGAAGATACGCAGTATTTT.

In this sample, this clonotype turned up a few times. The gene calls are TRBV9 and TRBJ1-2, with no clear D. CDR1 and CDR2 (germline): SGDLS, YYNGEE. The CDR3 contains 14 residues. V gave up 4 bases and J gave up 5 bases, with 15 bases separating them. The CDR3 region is CASSPQSGSYGYTF. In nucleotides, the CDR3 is TGTGCCAGCAGCCCCCAATCGGGGTCGTATGGCTACACCTTC.

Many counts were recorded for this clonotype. CDR3 amino acids: CASSVPGQSYEQYF. The CDR3 DNA reads TGTGCCAGCAGCGTTCCGGGACAGTCCTACGAGCAGTACTTC. The V and J genes are TRBV28 and TRBJ2-7; 7 bases are a match to TRBD1. The V gene end was trimmed by 6 bases and the J gene end by 1 base; junction bases not matched to a gene: 6. The CDR3 extends over 14 amino acids. Germline CDR1 reads MDHEN; CDR2 reads SYDVKM.

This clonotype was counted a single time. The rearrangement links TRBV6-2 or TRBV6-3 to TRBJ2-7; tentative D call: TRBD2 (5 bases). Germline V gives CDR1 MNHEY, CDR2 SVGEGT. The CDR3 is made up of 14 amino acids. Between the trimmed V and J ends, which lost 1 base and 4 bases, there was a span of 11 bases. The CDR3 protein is CASSYYGKGYEQYF. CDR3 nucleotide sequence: TGTGCCAGCAGTTACTACGGGAAAGGTTACGAGCAGTACTTC.

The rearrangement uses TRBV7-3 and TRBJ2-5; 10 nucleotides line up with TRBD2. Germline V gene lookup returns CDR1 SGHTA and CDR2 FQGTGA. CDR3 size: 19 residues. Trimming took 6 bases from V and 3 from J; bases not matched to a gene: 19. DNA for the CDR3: TGTGCCAGCAGTTTTATGGGAGCCACTCTGGGACTAGCGAAAGAGACCCAGTACTTC. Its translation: CASSFMGATLGLAKETQYF.

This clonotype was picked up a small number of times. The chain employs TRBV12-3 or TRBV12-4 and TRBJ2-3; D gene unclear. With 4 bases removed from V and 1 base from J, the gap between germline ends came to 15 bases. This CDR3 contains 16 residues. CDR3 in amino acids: CASSSPNSEGTDTQYF. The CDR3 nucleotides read TGTGCCAGCAGTTCGCCTAATTCGGAAGGCACAGATACGCAGTATTTT.

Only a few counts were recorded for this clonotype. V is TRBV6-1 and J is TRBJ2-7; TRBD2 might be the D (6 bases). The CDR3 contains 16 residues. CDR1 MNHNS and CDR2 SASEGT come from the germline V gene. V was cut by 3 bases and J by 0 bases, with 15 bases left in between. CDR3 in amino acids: CASSDQPGLSSYEQYF. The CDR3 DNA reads TGTGCCAGCAGTGACCAGCCGGGACTGAGCTCCTACGAGCAGTACTTC.

The CDR3 coding sequence is TGCGCCAGCAGCTCGGGACTAGCGGTAATCGGGGAGCAGTACTTC. Translated: CASSSGLAVIGEQYF. This chain uses TRBV5-1 with TRBJ2-7; 11 positions match TRBD2. Trimming cost V 3 bases and J 7 bases; bases outside gene matches: 9. The CDR3 is 15 amino acids. CDR1 and CDR2 from the germline V gene are SGHRS and YFSETQ. Full variable domain (missing parts from reference TRBV5-1 and TRBJ2-7): KAGVTQTPRYLIKTRGQQVTLSCSPISGHRSVSWYQQTPGQGLQFLFEYFSETQRNKGNFPGRFSGRQFSNSRSEMNVSTLELGDSALYLCASSSGLAVIGEQYFGPGTRLTVT.

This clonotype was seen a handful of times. This CDR3 reads CASSRARESNYGYTF. CDR3 coding DNA: TGCGCCAGCAGCAGGGCTCGAGAGTCTAACTATGGCTACACCTTC. The chain has TRBV5-1 and TRBJ1-2, with D unresolved. This CDR3 has 15 residues. CDR1 and CDR2 from the germline V gene are SGHRS and YFSETQ. V was pared by 4 bases and J by 0 bases, with 13 bases between.

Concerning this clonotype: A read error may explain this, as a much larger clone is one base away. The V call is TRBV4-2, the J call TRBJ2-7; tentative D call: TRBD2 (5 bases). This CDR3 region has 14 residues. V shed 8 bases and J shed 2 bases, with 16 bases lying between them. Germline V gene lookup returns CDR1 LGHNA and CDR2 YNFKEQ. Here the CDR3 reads CASGPGLHAYEQYF. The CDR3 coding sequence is TGTGCCAGCGGCCCTGGACTTCACGCCTACGAGCAGTACTTC.

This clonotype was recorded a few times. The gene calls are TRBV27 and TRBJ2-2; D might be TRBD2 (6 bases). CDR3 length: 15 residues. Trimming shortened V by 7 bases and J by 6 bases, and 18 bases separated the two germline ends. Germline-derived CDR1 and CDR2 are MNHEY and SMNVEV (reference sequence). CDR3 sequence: CASTVLAYPPGELFF. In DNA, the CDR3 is TGTGCCAGCACAGTCCTAGCGTATCCCCCCGGGGAGCTGTTTTTT.

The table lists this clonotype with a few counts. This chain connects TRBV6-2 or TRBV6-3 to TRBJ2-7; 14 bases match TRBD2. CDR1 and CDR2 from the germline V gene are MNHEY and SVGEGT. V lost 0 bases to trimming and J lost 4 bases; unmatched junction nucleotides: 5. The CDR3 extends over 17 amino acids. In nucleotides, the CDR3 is TGTGCCAGCAGTTACTCGGGGACTAGCGGGAGAGAATACGAGCAGTACTTC. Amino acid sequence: CASSYSGTSGREYEQYF.